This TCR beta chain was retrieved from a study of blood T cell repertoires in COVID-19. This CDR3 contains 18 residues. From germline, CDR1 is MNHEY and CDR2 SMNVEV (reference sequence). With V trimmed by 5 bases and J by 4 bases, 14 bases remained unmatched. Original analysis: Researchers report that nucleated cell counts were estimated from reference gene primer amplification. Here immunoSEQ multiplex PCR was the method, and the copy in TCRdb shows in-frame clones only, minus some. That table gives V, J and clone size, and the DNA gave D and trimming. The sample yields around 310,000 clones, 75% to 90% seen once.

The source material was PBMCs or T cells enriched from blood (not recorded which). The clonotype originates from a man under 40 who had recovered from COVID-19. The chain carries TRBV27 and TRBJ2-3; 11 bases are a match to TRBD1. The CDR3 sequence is CASSQLPGTGGRADTQYF. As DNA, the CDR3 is TGTGCCAGCAGTCAGTTGCCCGGGACAGGGGGACGTGCAGATACGCAGTATTTT.